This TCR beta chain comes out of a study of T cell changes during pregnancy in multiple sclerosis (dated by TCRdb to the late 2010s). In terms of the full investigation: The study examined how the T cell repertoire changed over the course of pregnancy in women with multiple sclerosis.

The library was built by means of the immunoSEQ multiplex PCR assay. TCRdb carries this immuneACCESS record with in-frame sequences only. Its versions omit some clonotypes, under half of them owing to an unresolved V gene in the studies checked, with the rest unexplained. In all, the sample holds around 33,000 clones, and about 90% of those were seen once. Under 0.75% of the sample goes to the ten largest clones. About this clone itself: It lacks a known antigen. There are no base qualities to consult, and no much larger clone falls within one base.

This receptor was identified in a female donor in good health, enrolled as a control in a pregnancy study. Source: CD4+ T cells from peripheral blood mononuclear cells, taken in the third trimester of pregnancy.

DNA sequence: TGTGCCAGCAGTGACTCAGGGGGCACCGGGGAGCTGTTTTTT. Translated, it gives CASSDSGGTGELFF. The chain is assembled from TRBV6-4 and TRBJ2-2, with TRBD1 tentatively as D gene (6 bases match). CDR1 and CDR2 were assigned from the germline V gene as MRHNA and SNTAGT. V loses 0 bases of germline sequence and J loses 4 bases, and the interval between the two ends is 6 bases. Including the terminal cysteine and phenylalanine, the CDR3 comprises 14 residues. CDR3 DNA is the only sequence kept; it has 42 bases, read in frame from the first base.